The sequence of this T cell receptor beta chain was determined in a study of T-cell reconstitution after alpha-beta-depleted transplantation in children. Whole-study results and caveats: T-cell counts and diversity at one year post-transplant came mainly from newly produced T cells. Where alpha-beta T cells came from about two months after transplant was reportedly several hundred expanded graft clones.

Library preparation (for TCRbeta) was performed with unique molecular identifiers. TCRdb used MiXCR to reprocess the PCR reads, holding one entry per CDR3 protein. The sample consists of about 110,000 distinct CDR3 sequences, about 9.4% of them appearing once. This clonotype was detected ten times or more. The antigen remains undetermined. Trimming cost V 3 bases and J 5 bases, with 14 bases left between them. There are 15 residues in the CDR3. Germline-derived CDR1 and CDR2 are DFQATT and SNEGSKA (reference sequence). The sequence derives from a boy under 10 years old with acute lymphoblastic leukemia, due to receive a stem cell transplant. The specimen was PBMCs, collected before TCRalphabeta/CD19-depleted stem cell transplant. The rearrangement uses TRBV20-1 and TRBJ1-6; D is possibly TRBD1 (5 bases). CDR3 in amino acids: CSASIWGTDNSPLHF. The CDR3 DNA sequence: TGCAGTGCTAGTATATGGGGGACGGATAATTCACCCCTCCACTTT.